These T cell receptor beta chains were read from a single sample in a study of OX40 agonist ivuxolimab in advanced cancers. Assay: immunoSEQ multiplex PCR; the TCRdb copy retains only in-frame clones and omits some. This repertoire shows under 40,000 clones, over 60% found once; its top ten account for around 12%. The source was CD4+ or CD8+ T cells sorted from blood, collected in a trial of the OX40 agonist ivuxolimab. The receptors originated from an adult with an advanced solid tumor such as melanoma, head and neck, liver or kidney cancer. CDR3s leave out the opening cysteine and the closing phenylalanine or tryptophan. Clone size is shown for a subset of rows, as once, few, many or a class of expanded clone.

size	V	J	CDR3
-	TRBV5-1	TRBJ2-7	ASSKELALTEQY
-	TRBV19	TRBJ2-1	ASASIYEQF
-	TRBV11-2	TRBJ2-3	ASSPTRAGTDTQY
-	TRBV25-1	TRBJ2-7	ASAGQPYEQY
-	TRBV28	TRBJ1-1	ASSPPGQVNTEAF
-	TRBV6-1	TRBJ2-7	ASSLFPYEQY
-	TRBV28	TRBJ2-7	ASSLDGPGREQY
-	TRBV28	TRBJ1-2	AIGGRTYGYT
-	TRBV29-1	TRBJ2-1	SVPYGGRNGNEQF
few	TRBV10-3	TRBJ2-2	AISVRGGMNTGELF
-	TRBV7-2	TRBJ1-4	ASSLRGGGTNEKLF
-	TRBV9	TRBJ1-1	ATQKLGQGGTEAF
-	TRBV4-3	TRBJ2-1	ASSQGAGGDNEQF
-	TRBV5-1	TRBJ2-3	ASSLEDGRTDTQY
-	TRBV7-2	TRBJ2-7	ASSLVPIEYEQY
-	TRBV6-1	TRBJ2-7	ASSEGGRVYEQY
-	TRBV27	TRBJ2-1	ASSFRTTHEQF
-	TRBV30	TRBJ2-3	AWSRRQGSTDTQY
once	TRBV28	TRBJ2-3	ASSLSGITDTQY
-	TRBV19	TRBJ1-3	ASSTQAISGNTIY
-	TRBV5-4	TRBJ2-1	ASSLDRNNEQF
-	TRBV6-5	TRBJ2-2	ASSSRGGKNTGELF
-	TRBV6-1	TRBJ2-7	ASSEAGPYEQY